These 17 T cell receptor beta chains share one sample of origin, sequenced in a study of Ad26.COV2.S vaccination and SARS-CoV-2 variants (dated by TCRdb to about 2021). Receptor libraries were prepared by the immunoSEQ multiplex PCR assay. TCRdb holds this immuneACCESS table with in-frame rearrangements only. Some clones are missing; in checked studies, unresolved V genes explain under half, and the rest has no known cause. In this sample the table shows hundreds of thousands of clones, about four fifths of which occur a single time. The ten largest clones represent almost 7.5% of the sample. The intended sense of this specimen's treatment or condition label: roughly 20 received Ad26.COV2.S at low or high dose, single or two shots; roughly five received placebo; per-sample allocation not given. For vaccine and placebo recipients, repertoires were sequenced using samples collected on day 63 after the first injection.

This material consisted of peripheral blood, taken in a trial of Ad26.COV2.S vaccine versus placebo. The receptors here all came from a person aged 18 to 59 who received the Ad26.COV2.S COVID-19 vaccine or a placebo.

This clone was found once. The CDR3 reads CASSKDNEQYF. Written as DNA, the CDR3 is TGTGCCAGCAGCAAAGATAACGAGCAGTACTTC. V and J are TRBV21-1 and TRBJ2-7; the listed D gene, TRBD2, was not tested against the DNA. TRBV21-1 counts as a pseudogene. The CDR3 is made up of 11 amino acids.

The CDR3 DNA reads as TGTGCCAGCAGTCGGGACAGGGGAACTGGCTACACCTTC. It codes for CASSRDRGTGYTF. This chain uses TRBV6-5 with TRBJ1-2, with 10 bases fitting TRBD1. The CDR3 is 13 residues long. Trimming took 5 bases from V and 7 from J; bases not matched to a gene: 4. In germline, CDR1 is MNHEY, CDR2 SVGAGI.

V and J are TRBV10-3 and TRBJ2-5, with a weak D call TRBD2 (5 bases). The CDR3 runs to 11 residues. CDR1 is ENHRY, CDR2 SYGVKD, per germline. V lost 4 bases and J lost 5, with 5 bases in between. Here the CDR3 DNA reads TGTGCCATCAGTGCGGGGGAGACCCAGTACTTC. It is translated as CAISAGETQYF.

V and J are TRBV28 and TRBJ1-5; unclear D gene. The CDR3 loop spans 12 amino acids. Germline CDR1 and CDR2: MDHEN and SYDVKM. Trimming removed 5 bases from V and 4 bases from J, with 6 bases in between. CDR3 protein: CASSPANQPQHF. DNA of the CDR3: TGTGCCAGCAGTCCCGCTAATCAGCCCCAGCATTTT.

J is TRBJ2-5 and V is TRBV4-1; 12 nucleotides align to TRBD2. The CDR3 covers 15 residues. Germline loops: CDR1 MGHRA, CDR2 YSYEKL. The trim removed 0 bases at V and 7 bases at J, leaving 3 bases unmatched. This CDR3 is CASSQEPGLAGTQYF. CDR3 DNA: TGCGCCAGCAGCCAAGAGCCGGGACTAGCGGGGACCCAGTACTTC.

The J gene is TRBJ1-2, the V gene TRBV5-4, with 7 bases lining up with TRBD1. With V trimmed by 2 bases and J by 2 bases, 6 bases remained unmatched. Germline-derived CDR1 and CDR2 are SGHNT and YYREEE (reference sequence). CDR3 length: 15 amino acids. For the CDR3, the DNA is TGTGCCAGCAGCTTCGGGACAGTGGGGAACTATGGCTACACCTTC. This codes for CASSFGTVGNYGYTF.

This chain connects TRBV9 to TRBJ1-6; D is ambiguous. With 0 bases removed from V and 5 bases from J, the gap between germline ends came to 3 bases. Looked up from germline, CDR1 is SGDLS and CDR2 is YYNGEE. This CDR3 has 13 amino acids. The CDR3 nucleotides read TGTGCCAGCAGCGTAGCTCATAATTCACCCCTCCACTTT. Amino acids: CASSVAHNSPLHF.

The V gene is TRBV29-1, the J gene TRBJ1-1, with a tentative D call TRBD1 (5 bases). The germline V and J ends were trimmed by 1 base and 5 bases, with 8 bases remaining between them. Germline-derived CDR1 and CDR2 are SQVTM and ANQGSEA. The CDR3 has 12 residues. The CDR3, as DNA: TGCAGCGTTGAAGGGCGGGGGACTGAAGCTTTCTTT. This gives the protein CSVEGRGTEAFF. The full variable domain, rest sourced from reference TRBV29-1 and TRBJ1-1, is SAVISQKPSRDICQRGTSLTIQCQVDSQVTMMFWYRQQPGQSLTLIATANQGSEATYESGFVIDKFPISRPNLTFSTLTVSNMSPEDSSIYLCSVEGRGTEAFFGQGTRLTVV.

This sequence joins TRBV29-1 and TRBJ1-2; D might be TRBD1 (6 bases). The CDR3 runs to 13 residues. Trimming stripped 4 bases from V and 4 bases from J, with 13 bases between. From germline, CDR1 is SQVTM and CDR2 ANQGSEA. The CDR3 bases are TGCAGCGTTGTGACGCAGACAGGCTATGGCTACACCTTC. This sequence encodes CSVVTQTGYGYTF.

A note on this clone: The junction departs from the called germline gene at one end, perhaps through a read error. The chain has TRBV4-1 and TRBJ1-1, with TRBD1 matching 8 bases. Looked up from germline, CDR1 is MGHRA and CDR2 is YSYEKL. CDR3 length: 12 amino acids. The CDR3 sequence is CASSQTGAVVRF. DNA of the CDR3: TGCGCCAGCAGCCAGACAGGGGCGGTAGTACGGTTT.

The chain uses TRBV13 and TRBJ1-1; 8 positions agree with TRBD1. This CDR3 is built from 14 residues. CDR1 and CDR2 (germline): PRHDT, FYEKMQ (reference sequence). Unmatched junction bases numbered 8, after V lost 7 bases and J lost 4 bases. The CDR3 protein is CASIRRGRGTEAFF. DNA of the CDR3: TGTGCCAGCATCCGCAGGGGGCGCGGCACTGAAGCTTTCTTT.

J is TRBJ2-7 and V is TRBV3-1 (or the pseudogene TRBV3-2); 9 positions agree with TRBD2. Germline-derived CDR1 and CDR2 are LGHDT and YNNKEL (reference sequence). This CDR3 contains 16 residues. The V and J ends lost 1 base and 3 bases, in that order; junction bases with no gene match: 7. The CDR3 nucleotides read TGTGCCAGCAGCCAAGCGGGTAGCGGGGGTCTCTACGAGCAGTACTTC. This translates into CASSQAGSGGLYEQYF.

This sequence joins TRBV12-3 or TRBV12-4 and TRBJ2-5; weak D call: TRBD1 (5 bases). V was shortened by 2 bases and J by 5 bases, with 6 bases between the two germline ends. The CDR3 is made up of 12 amino acids. The CDR3 coding sequence is TGTGCCAGCAGTTTAAAGGGGGAGACCCAGTACTTC. Protein sequence: CASSLKGETQYF.

In this sample, this clone turned up once. The chain links TRBV5-4 to TRBJ2-4; 7 positions agree with TRBD2. The V gene end was trimmed by 3 bases and the J gene end by 8 bases; junction bases not matched to a gene: 5. Germline V gene sequence: CDR1 SGHNT, CDR2 YYREEE (reference sequence). This CDR3 has 13 residues. CDR3 residues: CASSYPGGDIQYF. The DNA for the CDR3 is TGTGCCAGCAGCTACCCTGGGGGGGACATTCAGTACTTC.

This chain joins TRBV13 and TRBJ2-3; possibly TRBD2 for D (5 bases). There are 17 residues in the CDR3. Germline CDR1 PRHDT, CDR2 FYEKMQ (reference sequence). V was clipped by 5 bases and J by 0 bases, with 18 bases between them. Here the CDR3 reads CASSPGWGTGSTDTQYF. The CDR3 DNA sequence: TGTGCCAGCAGCCCGGGGTGGGGAACGGGAAGCACAGATACGCAGTATTTT.

This clone has just a few counts. Here the CDR3 DNA reads TGTGCCAGCACCCCGGGACATCGATCGAACACTGAAGCTTTCTTT. It encodes CASTPGHRSNTEAFF. This sequence joins TRBV25-1 and TRBJ1-1; the D gene is possibly TRBD1 (6 bases). Germline CDR1 reads MGHDK; CDR2 reads SYGVNS. This CDR3 spans 15 amino acids. V was trimmed by 7 bases and J by 1 base, leaving 16 bases between them. Together with reference TRBV25-1 and TRBJ1-1, the CDR3 gives the full variable domain: EADIYQTPRYLVIGTGKKITLECSQTMGHDKMYWYQQDPGMELHLIHYSYGVNSTEKGDLSSESTVSRIRTEHFPLTLESARPSHTSQYLCASTPGHRSNTEAFFGQGTRLTVV.

V usage is TRBV6-1 and J usage is TRBJ2-3, with TRBD1 identical over 8 bases. Germline V CDR1 and CDR2: MNHNS, SASEGT. CDR3 length: 13 amino acids. Trimming cost V 8 bases and J 8 bases; bases outside gene matches: 9. The CDR3 bases are TGTGCCAGCGGGGCAGGGGGCTATGGTACGCAGTATTTT. Amino acids: CASGAGGYGTQYF.